The T cell receptor beta chain under discussion was sequenced for a study of blood T cell repertoires in COVID-19. Study-wide context: The United States, Italy and Spain were the sources of the acute and convalescent COVID-19 samples.

This table comes from immunoSEQ multiplex PCR, and its TCRdb copy is limited to in-frame clones, with some not included. The sample yields 350,000 to 500,000 clones, approximately 90% seen once. Exposed study participants had met a COVID-19 case within 2 weeks before entry. Deletions cut 3 bases from V and 8 bases from J, with 13 bases between. CDR1 and CDR2 (germline): MNHNS, SASEGT. The CDR3 extends over 13 amino acids. This chain connects TRBV6-1 to TRBJ1-2; D unclear. The sequence derives from a woman aged 18-29 years who had been exposed to COVID-19. Sequencing used PBMCs or T cells enriched from blood (not recorded which). CDR3 DNA: TGTGCCAGCAGTGACGGTTGGGCCCGGGGCTACACCTTC. Protein sequence: CASSDGWARGYTF.